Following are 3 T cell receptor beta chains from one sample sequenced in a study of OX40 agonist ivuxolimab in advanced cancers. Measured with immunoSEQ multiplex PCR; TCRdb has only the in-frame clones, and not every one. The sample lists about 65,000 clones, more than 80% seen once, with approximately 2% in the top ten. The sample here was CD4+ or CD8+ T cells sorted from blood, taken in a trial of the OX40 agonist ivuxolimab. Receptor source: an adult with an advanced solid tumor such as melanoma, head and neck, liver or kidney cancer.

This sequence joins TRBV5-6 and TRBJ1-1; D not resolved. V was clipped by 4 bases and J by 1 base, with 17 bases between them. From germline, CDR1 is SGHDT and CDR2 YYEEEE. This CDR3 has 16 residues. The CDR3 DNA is TGTGCCAGCAGCCGCGGATTTCGCACGTCGAACACTGAAGCTTTCTTT. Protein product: CASSRGFRTSNTEAFF.

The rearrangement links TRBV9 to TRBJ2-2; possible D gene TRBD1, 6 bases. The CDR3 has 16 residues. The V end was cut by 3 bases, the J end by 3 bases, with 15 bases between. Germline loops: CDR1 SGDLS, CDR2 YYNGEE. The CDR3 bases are TGTGCCAGCAGCGAAGAGCCTACAGGGTACACCGGGGAGCTGTTTTTT. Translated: CASSEEPTGYTGELFF.

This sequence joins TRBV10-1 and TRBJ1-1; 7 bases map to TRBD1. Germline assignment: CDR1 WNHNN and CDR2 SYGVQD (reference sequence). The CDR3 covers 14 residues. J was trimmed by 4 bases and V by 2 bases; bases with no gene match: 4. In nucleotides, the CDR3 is TGCGCCAGCAGTGAGAGGGGGCCGGGCACTGAAGCTTTCTTT. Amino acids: CASSERGPGTEAFF.